This TCR beta chain was retrieved from a study of T cells in Graves' hyperthyroidism and ophthalmopathy. Study results and limitations: In validation, the model predicted ophthalmopathy. These predictions came a median about 6.5 months before onset. Most thyroid-expanded clonotypes above 0.001 were also found in blood.

V was shortened by 1 base and J by 5 bases, with 14 bases between the two germline ends. The V gene's germline CDR1 is SGHAT and CDR2 FQNNGV. CDR3 length equals 16 residues. Those patients with uncontrolled infection, other autoimmune disease, pregnancy or lactation were excluded. Template material for amplifying TCR beta CDR3 regions consisted of RNA transcripts. HTBI primers were used for first-round RT-PCR of the TCR CDR3. TCRdb called the multiplex PCR reads again in MiXCR, with one record for every CDR3 protein. The sample shows under 450,000 distinct CDR3 sequences, around 16% of them seen only once. This clonotype was seen at least ten times. The antigen remains undetermined.

The sequencing input was blood. The chain has TRBV11-2 and TRBJ2-2, with no clear D. The receptor was derived from a woman under 30 with Graves' hyperthyroidism. This CDR3 is CASSLASGLSTGELFF. CDR3 sequence (DNA): TGTGCCAGCAGCTTAGCGTCAGGATTATCAACCGGGGAGCTGTTTTTT.